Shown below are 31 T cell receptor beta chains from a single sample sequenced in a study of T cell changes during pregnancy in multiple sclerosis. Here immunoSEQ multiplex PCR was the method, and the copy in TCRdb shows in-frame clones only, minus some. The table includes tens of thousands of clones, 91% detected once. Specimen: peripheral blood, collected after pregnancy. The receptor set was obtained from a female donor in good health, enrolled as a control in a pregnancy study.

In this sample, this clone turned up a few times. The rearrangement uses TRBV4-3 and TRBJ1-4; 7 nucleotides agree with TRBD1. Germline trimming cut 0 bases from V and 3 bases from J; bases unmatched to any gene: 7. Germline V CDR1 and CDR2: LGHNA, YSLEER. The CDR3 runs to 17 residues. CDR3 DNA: TGCGCCAGCAGCCAAGATAGCCCCGGGACAGCTAATGAAAAACTGTTTTTT. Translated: CASSQDSPGTANEKLFF.

The CDR3 loop reads CASSLGDRVADTQYF. CDR3 DNA sequence: TGCGCCAGCAGCTTGGGTGACAGGGTCGCAGATACGCAGTATTTT. V usage is TRBV5-1 and J usage is TRBJ2-3; 7 bases align to TRBD1. Germline CDR1 is SGHRS and CDR2 is YFSETQ. CDR3 length equals 15 residues. The ends lost 0 bases at V and 4 bases at J; junction bases unmatched: 5.

The CDR3 here is CASSPGSMNTEAFF. The CDR3 bases are TGTGCCAGCAGCCCCGGTAGTATGAACACTGAAGCTTTCTTT. V and J are TRBV7-9 and TRBJ1-1; D remains ambiguous. Germline CDR1 and CDR2: SEHNR and FQNEAQ (reference sequence). This CDR3 has 14 amino acids. Trimming cost V 5 bases and J 0 bases, with 10 bases left between them. Using reference TRBV7-9 and TRBJ1-1 for the parts outside the CDR3, the full variable domain is DTGVSQNPRHKITKRGQNVTFRCDPISEHNRLYWYRQTLGQGPEFLTYFQNEAQLEKSRLLSDRFSAERPKGSFSTLEIQRTEQGDSAMYLCASSPGSMNTEAFFGQGTRLTVV.

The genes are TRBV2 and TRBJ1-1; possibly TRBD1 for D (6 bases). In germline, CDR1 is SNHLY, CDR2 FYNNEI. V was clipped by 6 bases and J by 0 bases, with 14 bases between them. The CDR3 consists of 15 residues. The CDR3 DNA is TGTGCCAGCAGCATACAGGGACGGATGAACACTGAAGCTTTCTTT. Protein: CASSIQGRMNTEAFF.

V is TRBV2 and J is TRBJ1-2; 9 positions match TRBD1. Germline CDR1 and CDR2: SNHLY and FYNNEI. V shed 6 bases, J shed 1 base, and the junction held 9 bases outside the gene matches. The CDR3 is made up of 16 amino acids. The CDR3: CASRTEGQGGNYGYTF. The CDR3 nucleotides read TGTGCCAGCAGGACTGAGGGACAGGGCGGTAACTATGGCTACACCTTC.

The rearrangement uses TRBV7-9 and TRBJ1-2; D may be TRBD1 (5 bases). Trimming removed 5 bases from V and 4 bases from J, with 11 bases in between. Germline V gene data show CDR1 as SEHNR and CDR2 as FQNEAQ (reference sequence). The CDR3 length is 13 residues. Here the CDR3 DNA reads TGTGCCAGCAGCCCAGACAGAGCCTATGGCTACACCTTC. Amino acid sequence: CASSPDRAYGYTF.

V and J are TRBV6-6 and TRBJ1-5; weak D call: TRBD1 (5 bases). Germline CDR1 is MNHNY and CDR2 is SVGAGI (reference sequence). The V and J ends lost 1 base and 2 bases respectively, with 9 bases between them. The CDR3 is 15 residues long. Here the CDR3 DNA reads TGTGCCAGCAGTTACTGGCAGGGTGGCAATCAGCCCCAGCATTTT. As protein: CASSYWQGGNQPQHF.

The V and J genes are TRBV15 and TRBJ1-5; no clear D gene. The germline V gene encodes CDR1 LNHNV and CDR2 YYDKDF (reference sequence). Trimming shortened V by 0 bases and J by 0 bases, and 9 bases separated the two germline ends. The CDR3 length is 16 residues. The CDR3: CATSRDPQNSNQPQHF. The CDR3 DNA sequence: TGTGCCACCAGCAGAGATCCACAGAATAGCAATCAGCCCCAGCATTTT.

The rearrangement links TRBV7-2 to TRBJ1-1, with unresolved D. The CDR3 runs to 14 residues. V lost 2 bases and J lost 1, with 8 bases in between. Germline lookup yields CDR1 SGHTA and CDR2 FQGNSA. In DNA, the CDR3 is TGTGCCAGCAGCTTACAGGCGAAGAACACTGAAGCTTTCTTT. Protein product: CASSLQAKNTEAFF. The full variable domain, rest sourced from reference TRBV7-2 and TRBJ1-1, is GAGVSQSPSNKVTEKGKDVELRCDPISGHTALYWYRQSLGQGLEFLIYFQGNSAPDKSGLPSDRFSAERTGGSVSTLTIQRTQQEDSAVYLCASSLQAKNTEAFFGQGTRLTVV.

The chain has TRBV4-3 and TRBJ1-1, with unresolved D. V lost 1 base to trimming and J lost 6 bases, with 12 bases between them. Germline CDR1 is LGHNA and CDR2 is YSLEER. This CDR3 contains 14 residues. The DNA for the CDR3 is TGCGCCAGCAGCCAAGGGGCGGGGAGAGCTGAAGCTTTCTTT. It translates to CASSQGAGRAEAFF.

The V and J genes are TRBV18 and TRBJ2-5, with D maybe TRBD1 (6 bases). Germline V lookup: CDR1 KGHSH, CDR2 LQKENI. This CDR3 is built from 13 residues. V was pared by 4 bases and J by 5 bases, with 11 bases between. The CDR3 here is CASSQRQEETQYF. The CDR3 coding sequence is TGTGCCAGCTCACAGAGACAGGAGGAGACCCAGTACTTC.

The CDR3 DNA sequence: TGTGCCAGCAGCTTAGGGCAGGGGACAAATTCACCCCTCCACTTT. Protein: CASSLGQGTNSPLHF. The J gene is TRBJ1-6, the V gene TRBV7-2; D might be TRBD1 (6 bases). The CDR3 has 15 amino acids. V shed 1 base and J shed 7 bases, with 11 bases lying between them. The germline V gene has CDR1 SGHTA and CDR2 FQGNSA. Drawing the rest from reference TRBV7-2 and TRBJ1-6, the complete variable domain is GAGVSQSPSNKVTEKGKDVELRCDPISGHTALYWYRQSLGQGLEFLIYFQGNSAPDKSGLPSDRFSAERTGGSVSTLTIQRTQQEDSAVYLCASSLGQGTNSPLHFGNGTRLTVT.

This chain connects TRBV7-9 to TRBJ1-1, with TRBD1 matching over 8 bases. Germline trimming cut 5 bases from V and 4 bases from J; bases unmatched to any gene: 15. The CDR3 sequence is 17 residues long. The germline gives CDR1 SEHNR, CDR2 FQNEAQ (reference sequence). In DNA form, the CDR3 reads TGTGCCAGCAGCGCCACAGGGGGAGGAAAGGTAGGCACTGAAGCTTTCTTT. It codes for CASSATGGGKVGTEAFF. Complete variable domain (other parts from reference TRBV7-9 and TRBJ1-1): DTGVSQNPRHKITKRGQNVTFRCDPISEHNRLYWYRQTLGQGPEFLTYFQNEAQLEKSRLLSDRFSAERPKGSFSTLEIQRTEQGDSAMYLCASSATGGGKVGTEAFFGQGTRLTVV.

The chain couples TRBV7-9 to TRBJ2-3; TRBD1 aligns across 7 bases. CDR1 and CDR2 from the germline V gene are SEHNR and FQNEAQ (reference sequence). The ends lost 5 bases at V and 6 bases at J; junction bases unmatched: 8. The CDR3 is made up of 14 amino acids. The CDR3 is CASSLVGTADTQYF. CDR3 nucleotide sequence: TGTGCCAGCAGCCTCGTAGGGACAGCTGATACGCAGTATTTT. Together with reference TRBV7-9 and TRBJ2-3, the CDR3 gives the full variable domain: DTGVSQNPRHKITKRGQNVTFRCDPISEHNRLYWYRQTLGQGPEFLTYFQNEAQLEKSRLLSDRFSAERPKGSFSTLEIQRTEQGDSAMYLCASSLVGTADTQYFGPGTRLTVL.

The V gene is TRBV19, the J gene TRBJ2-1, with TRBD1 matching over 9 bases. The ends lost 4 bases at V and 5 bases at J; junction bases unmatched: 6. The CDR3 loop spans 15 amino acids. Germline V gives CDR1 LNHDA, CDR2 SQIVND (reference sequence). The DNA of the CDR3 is TGTGCCAGTAGTAGCGGACAGGGGATTAACAATGAGCAGTTCTTC. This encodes CASSSGQGINNEQFF.

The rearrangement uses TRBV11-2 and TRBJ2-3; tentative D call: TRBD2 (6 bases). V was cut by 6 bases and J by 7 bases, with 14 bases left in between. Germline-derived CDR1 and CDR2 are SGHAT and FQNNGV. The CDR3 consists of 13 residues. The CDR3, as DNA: TGTGCCAGCAGGTCCCTGGACTATTATACGCAGTATTTT. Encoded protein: CASRSLDYYTQYF.

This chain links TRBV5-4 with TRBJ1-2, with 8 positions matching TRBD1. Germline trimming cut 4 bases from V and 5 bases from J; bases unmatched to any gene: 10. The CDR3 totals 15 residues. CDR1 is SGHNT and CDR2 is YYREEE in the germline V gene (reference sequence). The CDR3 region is CASSRDRTVKYGYTF. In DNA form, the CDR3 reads TGTGCCAGCAGCCGGGACAGGACAGTAAAGTATGGCTACACCTTC. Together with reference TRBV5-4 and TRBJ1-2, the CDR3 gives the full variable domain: ETGVTQSPTHLIKTRGQQVTLRCSSQSGHNTVSWYQQALGQGPQFIFQYYREEENGRGNFPPRFSGLQFPNYSSELNVNALELDDSALYLCASSRDRTVKYGYTFGSGTRLTVV.

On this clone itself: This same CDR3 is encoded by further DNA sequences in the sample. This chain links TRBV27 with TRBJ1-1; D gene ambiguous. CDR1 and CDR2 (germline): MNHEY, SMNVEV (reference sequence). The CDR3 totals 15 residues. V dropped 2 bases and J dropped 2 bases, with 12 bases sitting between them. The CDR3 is CASSLSAAHNTEAFF. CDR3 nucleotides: TGTGCCAGCAGTTTAAGCGCAGCCCATAACACTGAAGCTTTCTTT.

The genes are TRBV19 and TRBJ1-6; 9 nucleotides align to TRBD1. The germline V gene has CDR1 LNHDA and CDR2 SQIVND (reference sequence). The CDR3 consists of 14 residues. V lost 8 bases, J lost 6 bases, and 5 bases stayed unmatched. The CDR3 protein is CASRGQGSNSPLHF. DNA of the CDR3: TGTGCCAGTCGGGGACAGGGAAGTAATTCACCCCTCCACTTT.

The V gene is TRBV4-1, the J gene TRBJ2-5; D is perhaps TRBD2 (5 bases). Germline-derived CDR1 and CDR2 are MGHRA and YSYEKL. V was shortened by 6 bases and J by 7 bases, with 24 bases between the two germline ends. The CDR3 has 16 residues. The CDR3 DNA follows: TGCGCCAGCAGTCCCCTTGTTACGGGCCCTCGGGGGACCCAGTACTTC. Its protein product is CASSPLVTGPRGTQYF.

The chain's CDR3 is CASSLGETRGPYEQYF. CDR3 DNA sequence: TGTGCCAGCAGCTTAGGAGAGACCAGGGGGCCCTACGAGCAGTACTTC. The chain links TRBV11-2 to TRBJ2-7, with TRBD1 matching 8 bases. Unmatched junction bases numbered 7, after V lost 1 base and J lost 2 bases. Per germline, CDR1 SGHAT and CDR2 FQNNGV. The CDR3 covers 16 residues.

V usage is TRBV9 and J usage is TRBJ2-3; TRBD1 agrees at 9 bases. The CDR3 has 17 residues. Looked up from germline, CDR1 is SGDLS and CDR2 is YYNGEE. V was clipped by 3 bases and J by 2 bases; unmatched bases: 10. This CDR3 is CASSAAGTGPITDTQYF. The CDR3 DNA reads TGTGCCAGCAGCGCTGCAGGGACAGGGCCAATCACAGATACGCAGTATTTT.

The CDR3 DNA follows: TGTGCCAGCGGGCCGGGACATCAATACGAGCAGTACTTC. Translation: CASGPGHQYEQYF. V and J are TRBV19 and TRBJ2-7, with a tentative D call TRBD1 (6 bases). V lost 9 bases and J 4 bases, leaving 16 bases between the germline ends. From germline, CDR1 is LNHDA and CDR2 SQIVND (reference sequence). The CDR3 loop spans 13 amino acids.

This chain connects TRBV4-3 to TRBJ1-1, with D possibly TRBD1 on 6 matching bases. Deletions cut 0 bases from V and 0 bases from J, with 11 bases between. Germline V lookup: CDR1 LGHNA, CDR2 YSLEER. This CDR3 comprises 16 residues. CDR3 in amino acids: CASSQDYGGMNTEAFF. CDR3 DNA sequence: TGCGCCAGCAGCCAAGACTATGGGGGCATGAACACTGAAGCTTTCTTT.

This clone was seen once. The CDR3 region is CASSPSNYGYTF. The CDR3 DNA reads as TGTGCCAGCAGTCCATCTAACTATGGCTACACCTTC. V gene TRBV28 combines with J gene TRBJ1-2, with D uncertain. The CDR3 length is 12 residues. Trimming removed 5 bases at V and 0 bases at J, with 4 bases between. CDR1 is MDHEN and CDR2 is SYDVKM in the germline V gene.

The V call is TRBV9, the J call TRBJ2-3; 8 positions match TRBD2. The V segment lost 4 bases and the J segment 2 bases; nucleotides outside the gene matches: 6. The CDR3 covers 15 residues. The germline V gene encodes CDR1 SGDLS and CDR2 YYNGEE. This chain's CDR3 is CASSRRTSFTDTQYF. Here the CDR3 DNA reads TGTGCCAGCAGCAGACGGACTAGCTTCACAGATACGCAGTATTTT. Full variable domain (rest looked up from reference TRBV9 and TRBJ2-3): DSGVTQTPKHLITATGQRVTLRCSPRSGDLSVYWYQQSLDQGLQFLIQYYNGEERAKGNILERFSAQQFPDLHSELNLSSLELGDSALYFCASSRRTSFTDTQYFGPGTRLTVL.

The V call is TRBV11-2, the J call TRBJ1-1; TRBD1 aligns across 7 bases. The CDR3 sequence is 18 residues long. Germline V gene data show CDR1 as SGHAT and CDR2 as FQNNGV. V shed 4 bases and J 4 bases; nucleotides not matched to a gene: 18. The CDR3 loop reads CASSSIALRQGVGTEAFF. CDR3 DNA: TGTGCCAGCAGCTCAATAGCCCTAAGACAGGGCGTAGGCACTGAAGCTTTCTTT. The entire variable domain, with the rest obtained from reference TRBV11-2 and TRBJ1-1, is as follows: EAGVAQSPRYKIIEKRQSVAFWCNPISGHATLYWYQQILGQGPKLLIQFQNNGVVDDSQLPKDRFSAERLKGVDSTLKIQPAKLEDSAVYLCASSSIALRQGVGTEAFFGQGTRLTVV.

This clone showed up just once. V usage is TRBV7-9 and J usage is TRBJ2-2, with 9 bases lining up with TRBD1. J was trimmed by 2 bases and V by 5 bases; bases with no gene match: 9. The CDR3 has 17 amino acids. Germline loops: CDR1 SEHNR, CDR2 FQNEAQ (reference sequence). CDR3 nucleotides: TGTGCCAGCAGCCCCCAACCGGGACAGGGAAACACCGGGGAGCTGTTTTTT. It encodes CASSPQPGQGNTGELFF.

In nucleotides, the CDR3 is TGTGCTAGTGCCCCGGGACTAGCGGTTTACGAGCAGTACTTC. Protein product: CASAPGLAVYEQYF. The chain carries TRBV12-5 and TRBJ2-7, with 11 bases matching TRBD2. Germline-derived CDR1 and CDR2 are LGHNT and FRNRAP. CDR3 length: 14 amino acids. V gave up 7 bases and J gave up 4 bases; unmatched junction bases: 6.

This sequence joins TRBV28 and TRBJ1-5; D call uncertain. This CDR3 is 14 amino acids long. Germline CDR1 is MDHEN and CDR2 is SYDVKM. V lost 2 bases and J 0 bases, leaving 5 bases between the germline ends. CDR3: CASSLRGSNQPQHF. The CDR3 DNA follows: TGTGCCAGCAGTTTAAGAGGTAGCAATCAGCCCCAGCATTTT.

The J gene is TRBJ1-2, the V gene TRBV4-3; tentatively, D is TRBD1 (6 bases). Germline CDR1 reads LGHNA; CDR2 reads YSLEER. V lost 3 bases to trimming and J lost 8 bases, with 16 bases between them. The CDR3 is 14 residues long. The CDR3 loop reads CASSQTPQGGGYTF. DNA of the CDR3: TGCGCCAGCAGCCAGACCCCACAGGGCGGGGGCTACACCTTC.